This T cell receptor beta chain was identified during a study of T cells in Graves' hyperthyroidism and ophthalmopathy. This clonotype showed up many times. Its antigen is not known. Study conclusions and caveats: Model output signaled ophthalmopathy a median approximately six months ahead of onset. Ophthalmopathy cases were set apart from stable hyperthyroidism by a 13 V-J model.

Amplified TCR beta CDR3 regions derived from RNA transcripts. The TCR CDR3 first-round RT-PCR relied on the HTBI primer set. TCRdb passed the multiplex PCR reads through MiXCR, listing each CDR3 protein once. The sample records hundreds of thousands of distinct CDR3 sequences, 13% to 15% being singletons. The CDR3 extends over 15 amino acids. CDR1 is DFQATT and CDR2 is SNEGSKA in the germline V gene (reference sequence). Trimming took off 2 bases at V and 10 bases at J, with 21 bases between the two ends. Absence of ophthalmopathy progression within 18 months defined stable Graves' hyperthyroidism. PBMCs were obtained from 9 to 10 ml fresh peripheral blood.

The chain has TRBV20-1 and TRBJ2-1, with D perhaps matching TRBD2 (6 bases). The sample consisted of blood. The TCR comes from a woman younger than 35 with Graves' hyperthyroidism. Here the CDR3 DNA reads TGCAGTGCTAGACCCGGGACTGAAGCGTGGGGAGAGCAGTTCTTC. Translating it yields CSARPGTEAWGEQFF.